This T cell receptor (beta chain) stems from a study of blood T cells in healthy people across ages. The germline V gene encodes CDR1 SEHNR and CDR2 FQNEAQ (reference sequence). The V gene lost 2 bases and the J gene lost 0 bases, with 11 bases spanning the gap. The CDR3 length is 15 residues. A second PCR, run for roughly 7 to 11 cycles, used a sample-barcoded 5' primer plus a J-beta primer mix. Each cDNA molecule was tagged by a template-switch adaptor that had 12 random nucleotides. TCRdb itself ran the 5' RACE reads through MiXCR, one entry per CDR3 protein. The table includes over a million distinct CDR3 sequences, 42% detected once. This clonotype appeared a few times.

Sequencing was performed on blood. This chain joins TRBV7-9 and TRBJ2-7; the D gene could be TRBD1 or TRBD2 (6 bases each). The TCR was taken from a woman aged 18-35 years in good health. As DNA, the CDR3 is TGTGCCAGCAGCTTATGGCGGGACAACTCCTACGAGCAGTACTTC. Protein product: CASSLWRDNSYEQYF.